Following are 8 T cell receptor beta chains from one sample sequenced in a study of blood T cell repertoires in COVID-19 (dated by TCRdb to the early 2020s). Library construction relied on the immunoSEQ multiplex PCR assay. TCRdb obtained this table from immuneACCESS and retained in-frame rearrangements with V and J assigned. These tables miss some clones; where compared with another copy, unresolved V genes account for less than half of the shortfall, and the remainder is unexplained. The sample table records over 20,000 clones; roughly 79% of these occur just once. The ten largest clonotypes hold about 7% of the sample. Sequences were obtained from peripheral blood. These TCRs come from a man between 70 and 80 years old with acute or convalescent COVID-19.

The CDR3 DNA sequence: TGTGCCAGCAGTAGAACAGGGGGATATGGCTACACCTTC. This codes for CASSRTGGYGYTF. The chain joins TRBV6-5 to TRBJ1-2; 8 positions agree with TRBD1. CDR3 length: 13 residues. CDR1 and CDR2 from the germline V gene are MNHEY and SVGAGI. V lost 5 bases and J lost 5; bases outside the gene matches: 4.

This chain links TRBV6-2 or TRBV6-3 with TRBJ1-5, with TRBD1 matching 7 bases. Per the germline V gene, CDR1 is MNHEY and CDR2 is SVGEGT. The CDR3 has 17 amino acids. With 2 bases clipped from V and 3 bases from J, the junction kept 10 bases outside the gene matches. Written as DNA, the CDR3 is TGTGCCAGCAGTTACCCGAGGACAGGAGGGATCAATCAGCCCCAGCATTTT. Translation: CASSYPRTGGINQPQHF.

V and J are TRBV24-1 and TRBJ2-3; D is uncertain. The CDR3 contains 13 residues. Germline CDR1 reads KGHDR; CDR2 reads SFDVKD. V was trimmed by 5 bases and J by 1 base, leaving 6 bases between them. CDR3 in amino acids: CATSGAGTDTQYF. Here the CDR3 DNA reads TGTGCCACCAGTGGGGCAGGCACAGATACGCAGTATTTT.

The genes are TRBV14 and TRBJ2-3, with 8 bases identical to TRBD2. J lost 1 base, V lost 2 bases, and 5 bases had no gene match. Germline V gives CDR1 SGHDN, CDR2 FVKESK. CDR3 length: 16 residues. CDR3 bases: TGTGCCAGCAGCCAACGGACTAGCCAACGCACAGATACGCAGTATTTT. This sequence encodes CASSQRTSQRTDTQYF.

With regard to this clone: A read error may account for a junction end that differs from germline. V usage is TRBV7-7 and J usage is TRBJ2-1, with TRBD2 matching over 8 bases. Germline CDR1 reads SSHAT; CDR2 reads FNYEAQ (reference sequence). The CDR3 has 16 amino acids. This CDR3 is CASSPLPGGASNEQFF. CDR3 bases: TGTGCTAGCAGCCCCCTGCCCGGGGGGGCCTCAAATGAGCAGTTCTTC.

The chain couples TRBV19 to TRBJ2-2; 10 bases map to TRBD1. The germline CDR1 and CDR2 sequences are LNHDA and SQIVND (reference sequence). The CDR3 consists of 15 residues. After removal of 5 bases from V and 5 bases from J, the junction contained 5 bases not matched to a gene. CDR3 in DNA: TGTGCCAGTAGTCGAATGGGACAGGGGACCGGGGAGCTGTTTTTT. This encodes CASSRMGQGTGELFF.

The chain couples TRBV19 to TRBJ1-6, with 8 bases matching TRBD1. The CDR3 covers 14 residues. The V gene end was trimmed by 3 bases and the J gene end by 10 bases; junction bases not matched to a gene: 5. Germline CDR1 and CDR2: LNHDA and SQIVND (reference sequence). The CDR3 is CASSIDRGHSPLHF. The DNA for the CDR3 is TGTGCCAGTAGTATCGACAGGGGTCACTCACCCCTCCACTTT.

V is TRBV7-7 and J is TRBJ2-7; TRBD2 is a possible D gene (5 bases). V shed 5 bases and J shed 5 bases, with 28 bases lying between them. From germline, CDR1 is SSHAT and CDR2 FNYEAQ (reference sequence). CDR3 length: 18 residues. The CDR3 region has the DNA TGTGCCAGCAGCCCTAGGATAGGACCACGGAACTCGAGGGACGAGCAGTACTTC. Translation gives CASSPRIGPRNSRDEQYF.